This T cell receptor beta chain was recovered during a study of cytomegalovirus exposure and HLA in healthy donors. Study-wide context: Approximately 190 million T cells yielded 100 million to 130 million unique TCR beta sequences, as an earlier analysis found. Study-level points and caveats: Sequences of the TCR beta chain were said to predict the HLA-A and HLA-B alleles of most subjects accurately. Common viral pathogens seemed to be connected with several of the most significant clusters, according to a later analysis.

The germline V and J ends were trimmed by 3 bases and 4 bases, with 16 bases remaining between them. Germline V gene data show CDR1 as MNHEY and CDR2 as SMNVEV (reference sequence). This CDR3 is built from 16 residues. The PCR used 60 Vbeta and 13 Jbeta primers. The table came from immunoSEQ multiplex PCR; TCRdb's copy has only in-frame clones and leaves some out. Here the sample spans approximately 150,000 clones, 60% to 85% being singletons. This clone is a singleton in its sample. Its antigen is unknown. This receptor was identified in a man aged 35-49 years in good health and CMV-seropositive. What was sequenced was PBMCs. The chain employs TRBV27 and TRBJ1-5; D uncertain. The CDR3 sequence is CASSLKGDVGNQPQHF. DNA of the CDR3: TGTGCCAGCAGTTTGAAAGGAGATGTTGGAAATCAGCCCCAGCATTTT.